The clone carrying this T cell receptor (beta chain) was counted a few times. This entry is derived from a study of blood T cell repertoires in COVID-19. Study overall: Donors in the United States, Italy and Spain gave samples during acute or convalescent COVID-19. PBMCs, B-cell-depleted T cells, or T cells provided the cDNA or gDNA that made up the material.

Profiling relied on immunoSEQ multiplex PCR, and the TCRdb table lists in-frame clones only, not all of them. The sample has about 100,000 clones, around four fifths seen once. CDR1 and CDR2 (germline): MNHEY, SVGAGI. Deletions cut 7 bases from V and 7 bases from J, with 14 bases between. The CDR3 totals 13 residues. The sequencing sample was made of peripheral blood. The TCR sequence derives from a man aged 50 or older with active or convalescent COVID-19. The chain carries TRBV6-5 and TRBJ1-5; weak D call: TRBD1 (6 bases). The CDR3 loop reads CASNQGTGQPQHF. CDR3 nucleotide sequence: TGTGCCAGCAATCAGGGGACGGGACAGCCCCAGCATTTT.